This TCR beta chain came from a study of OX40 agonist ivuxolimab in advanced cancers. Trimming took 1 base from V and 5 from J, leaving 6 bases between them. Germline CDR1 SGDLS, CDR2 YYNGEE. The length of the CDR3 is 13 residues. Generated by immunoSEQ multiplex PCR, the TCRdb table keeps only in-frame clones and is missing some. The sample records 50,000 to 70,000 clones, approximately 90% being singletons. The clonotype was recovered from an adult with an advanced solid tumor such as melanoma, head and neck, liver or kidney cancer. J is TRBJ2-2 and V is TRBV9; D gene ambiguous. This sample comprised CD4+ or CD8+ T cells sorted from blood, obtained in a trial of the OX40 agonist ivuxolimab. The DNA of the CDR3 is TGTGCCAGCAGCGTATTTGGAACCGGGGAGCTGTTTTTT. It yields the protein CASSVFGTGELFF.